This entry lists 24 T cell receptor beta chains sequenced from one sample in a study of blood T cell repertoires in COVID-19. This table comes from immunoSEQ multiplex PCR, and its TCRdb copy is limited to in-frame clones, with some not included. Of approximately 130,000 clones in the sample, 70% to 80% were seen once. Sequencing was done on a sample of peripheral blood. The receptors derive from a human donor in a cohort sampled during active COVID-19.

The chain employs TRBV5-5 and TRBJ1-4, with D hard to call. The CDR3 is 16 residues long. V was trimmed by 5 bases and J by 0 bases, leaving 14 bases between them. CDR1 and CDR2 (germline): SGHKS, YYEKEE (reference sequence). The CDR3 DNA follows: TGTGCCAGCAGTTCGTTTCAGAAACCAACTAATGAAAAACTGTTTTTT. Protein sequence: CASSSFQKPTNEKLFF.

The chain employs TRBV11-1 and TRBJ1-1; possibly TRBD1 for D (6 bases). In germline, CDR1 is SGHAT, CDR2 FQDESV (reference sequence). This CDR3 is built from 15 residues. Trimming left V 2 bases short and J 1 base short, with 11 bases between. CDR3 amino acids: CASSLLTGSNTEAFF. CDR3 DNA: TGTGCCAGCAGCTTATTGACAGGTTCGAACACTGAAGCTTTCTTT. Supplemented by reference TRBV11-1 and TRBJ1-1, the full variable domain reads EAEVAQSPRYKITEKSQAVAFWCDPISGHATLYWYRQILGQGPELLVQFQDESVVDDSQLPKDRFSAERLKGVDSTLKIQPAELGDSAMYLCASSLLTGSNTEAFFGQGTRLTVV.

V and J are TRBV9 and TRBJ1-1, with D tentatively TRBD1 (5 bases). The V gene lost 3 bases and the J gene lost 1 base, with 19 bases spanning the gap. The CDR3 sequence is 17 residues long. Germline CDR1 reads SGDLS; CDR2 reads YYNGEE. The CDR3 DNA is TGTGCCAGCAGCGGGGACCCAAGCCGGACTACGAACACTGAAGCTTTCTTT. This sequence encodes CASSGDPSRTTNTEAFF.

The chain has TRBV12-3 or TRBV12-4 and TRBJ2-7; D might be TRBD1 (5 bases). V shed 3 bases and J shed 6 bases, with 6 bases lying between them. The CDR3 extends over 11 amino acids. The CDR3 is CASSFRGEQYF. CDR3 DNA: TGTGCCAGCAGTTTTAGGGGCGAGCAGTACTTC.

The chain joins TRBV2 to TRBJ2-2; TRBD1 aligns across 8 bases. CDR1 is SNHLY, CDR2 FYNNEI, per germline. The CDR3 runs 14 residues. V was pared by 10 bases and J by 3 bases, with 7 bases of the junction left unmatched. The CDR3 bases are TGTGCCACTGGACAGGGAACCTACACCGGGGAGCTGTTTTTT. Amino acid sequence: CATGQGTYTGELFF.

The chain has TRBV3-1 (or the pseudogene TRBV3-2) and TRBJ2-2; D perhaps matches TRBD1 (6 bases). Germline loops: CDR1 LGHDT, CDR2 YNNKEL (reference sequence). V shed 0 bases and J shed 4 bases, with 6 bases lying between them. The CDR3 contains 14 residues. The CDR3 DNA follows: TGTGCCAGCAGCCAAGAAGGGGGCACCGGGGAGCTGTTTTTT. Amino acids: CASSQEGGTGELFF.

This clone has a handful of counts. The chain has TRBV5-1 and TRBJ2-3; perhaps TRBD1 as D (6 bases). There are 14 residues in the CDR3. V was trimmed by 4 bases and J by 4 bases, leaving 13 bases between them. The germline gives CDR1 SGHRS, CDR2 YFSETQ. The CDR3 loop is CASSPGRGSDTQYF. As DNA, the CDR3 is TGCGCCAGCAGCCCCGGAAGGGGGTCAGATACGCAGTATTTT. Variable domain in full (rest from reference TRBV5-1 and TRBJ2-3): KAGVTQTPRYLIKTRGQQVTLSCSPISGHRSVSWYQQTPGQGLQFLFEYFSETQRNKGNFPGRFSGRQFSNSRSEMNVSTLELGDSALYLCASSPGRGSDTQYFGPGTRLTVL.

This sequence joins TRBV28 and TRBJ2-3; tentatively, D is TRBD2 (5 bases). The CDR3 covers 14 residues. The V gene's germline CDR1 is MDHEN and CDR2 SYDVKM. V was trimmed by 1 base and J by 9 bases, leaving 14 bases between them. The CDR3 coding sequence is TGTGCCAGCAGTTTATTAATAAGTAGCGACACGCAGTATTTT. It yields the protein CASSLLISSDTQYF. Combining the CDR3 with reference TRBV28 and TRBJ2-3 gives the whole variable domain DVKVTQSSRYLVKRTGEKVFLECVQDMDHENMFWYRQDPGLGLRLIYFSYDVKMKEKGDIPEGYSVSREKKERFSLILESASTNQTSMYLCASSLLISSDTQYFGPGTRLTVL.

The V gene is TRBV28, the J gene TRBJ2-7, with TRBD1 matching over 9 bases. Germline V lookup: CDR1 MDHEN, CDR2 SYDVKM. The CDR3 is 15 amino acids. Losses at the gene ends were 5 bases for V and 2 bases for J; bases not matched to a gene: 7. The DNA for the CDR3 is TGTGCCAGCAGTGTTGGACAGGGGATCCCCTACGAGCAGTACTTC. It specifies CASSVGQGIPYEQYF.

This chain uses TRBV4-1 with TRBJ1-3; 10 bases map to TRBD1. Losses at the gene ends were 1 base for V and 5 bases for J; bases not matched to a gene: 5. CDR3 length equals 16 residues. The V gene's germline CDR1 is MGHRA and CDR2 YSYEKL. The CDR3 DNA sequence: TGCGCCAGCAGCCAAGCCGGGACAGGGGAAAGAAACACCATATATTTT. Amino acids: CASSQAGTGERNTIYF.

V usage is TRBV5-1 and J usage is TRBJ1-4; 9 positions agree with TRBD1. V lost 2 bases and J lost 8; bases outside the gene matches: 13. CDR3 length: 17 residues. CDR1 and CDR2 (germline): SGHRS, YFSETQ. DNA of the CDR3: TGCGCCAGCAGCTTAACGGGACAGGGTTTTGGCGGGGAAAAACTGTTTTTT. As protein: CASSLTGQGFGGEKLFF.

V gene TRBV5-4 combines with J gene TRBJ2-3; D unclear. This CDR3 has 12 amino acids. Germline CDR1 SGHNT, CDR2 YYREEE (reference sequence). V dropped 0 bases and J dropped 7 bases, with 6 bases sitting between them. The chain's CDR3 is CASSLDDYTQYF. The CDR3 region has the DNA TGTGCCAGCAGCTTGGACGACTATACGCAGTATTTT.

This CDR3 reads CASSQQTSSNTDTQYF. DNA for the CDR3: TGCGCCAGCAGCCAGCAGACTAGCTCAAACACAGATACGCAGTATTTT. The rearrangement joins TRBV4-1 to TRBJ2-3; TRBD2 aligns across 7 bases. Trimming cost V 3 bases and J 2 bases; bases outside gene matches: 8. The CDR3 extends over 16 amino acids. Germline CDR1 is MGHRA and CDR2 is YSYEKL.

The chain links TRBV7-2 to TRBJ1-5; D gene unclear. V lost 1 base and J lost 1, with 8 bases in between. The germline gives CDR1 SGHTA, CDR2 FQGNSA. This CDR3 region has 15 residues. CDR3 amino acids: CASSLVGGSNQPQHF. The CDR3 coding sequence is TGTGCCAGCAGCTTAGTAGGAGGGAGCAATCAGCCCCAGCATTTT.

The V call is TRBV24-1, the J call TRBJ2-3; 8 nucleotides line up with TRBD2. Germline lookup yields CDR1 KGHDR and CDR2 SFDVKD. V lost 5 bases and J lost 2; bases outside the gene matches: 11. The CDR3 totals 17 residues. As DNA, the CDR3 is TGTGCCACCAGTGGTCCGGGACTAGGAAAATCCACAGATACGCAGTATTTT. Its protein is CATSGPGLGKSTDTQYF.

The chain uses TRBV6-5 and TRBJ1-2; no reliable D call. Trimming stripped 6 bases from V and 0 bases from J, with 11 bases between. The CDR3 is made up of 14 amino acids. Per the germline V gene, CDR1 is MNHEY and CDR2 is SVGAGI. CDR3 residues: CASRGSGTNYGYTF. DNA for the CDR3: TGTGCCAGCAGAGGATCAGGTACTAACTATGGCTACACCTTC.

The CDR3 here is CAWGRPGNAMNTEAFF. CDR3 sequence (DNA): TGTGCCTGGGGCCGACCCGGGAATGCCATGAACACTGAAGCTTTCTTT. The chain employs TRBV30 and TRBJ1-1; D uncertain. Germline CDR1 is GTSNPN and CDR2 is SVGIG (reference sequence). V shed 5 bases and J shed 0 bases, with 19 bases lying between them. This CDR3 comprises 16 residues.

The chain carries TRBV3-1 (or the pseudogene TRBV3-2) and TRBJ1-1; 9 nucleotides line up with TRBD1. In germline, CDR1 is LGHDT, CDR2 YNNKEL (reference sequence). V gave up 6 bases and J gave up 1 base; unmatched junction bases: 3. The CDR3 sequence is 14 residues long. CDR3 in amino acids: CASRSGQGNTEAFF. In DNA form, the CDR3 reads TGTGCCAGCAGGTCGGGACAGGGGAACACTGAAGCTTTCTTT.

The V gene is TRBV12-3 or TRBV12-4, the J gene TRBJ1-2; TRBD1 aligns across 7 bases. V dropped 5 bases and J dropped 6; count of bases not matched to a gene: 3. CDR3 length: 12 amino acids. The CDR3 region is CASSTGAHGYTF. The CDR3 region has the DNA TGTGCCAGCAGTACAGGGGCTCATGGCTACACCTTC.

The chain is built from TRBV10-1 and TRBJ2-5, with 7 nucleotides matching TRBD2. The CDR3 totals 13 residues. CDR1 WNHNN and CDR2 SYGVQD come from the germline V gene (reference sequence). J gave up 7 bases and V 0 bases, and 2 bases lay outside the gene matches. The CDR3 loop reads CASSESWEGTQYF. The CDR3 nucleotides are TGCGCCAGCAGTGAGTCGTGGGAGGGGACCCAGTACTTC.

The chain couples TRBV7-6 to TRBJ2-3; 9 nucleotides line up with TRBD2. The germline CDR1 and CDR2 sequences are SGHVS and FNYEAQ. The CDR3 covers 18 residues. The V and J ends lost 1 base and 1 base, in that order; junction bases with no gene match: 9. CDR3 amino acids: CASSLVAGGGARTDTQYF. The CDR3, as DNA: TGTGCCAGCAGCTTAGTGGCTGGCGGGGGGGCACGCACAGATACGCAGTATTTT.

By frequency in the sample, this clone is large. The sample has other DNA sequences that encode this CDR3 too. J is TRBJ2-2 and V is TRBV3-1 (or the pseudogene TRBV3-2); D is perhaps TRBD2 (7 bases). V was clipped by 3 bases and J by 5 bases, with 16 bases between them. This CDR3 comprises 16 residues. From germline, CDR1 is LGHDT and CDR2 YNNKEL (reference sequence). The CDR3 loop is CASSHGGGGSTGELFF. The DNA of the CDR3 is TGTGCCAGCAGCCACGGGGGCGGGGGAAGTACCGGGGAGCTGTTTTTT.

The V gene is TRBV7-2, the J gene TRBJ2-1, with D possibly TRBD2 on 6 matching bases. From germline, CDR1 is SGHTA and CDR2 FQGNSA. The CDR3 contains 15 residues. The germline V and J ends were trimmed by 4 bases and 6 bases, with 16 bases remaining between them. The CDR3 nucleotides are TGTGCCAGCAGCTCCCGGGCCCCCGGGGGCAATGAGCAGTTCTTC. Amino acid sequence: CASSSRAPGGNEQFF.

CDR3 bases: TGTGCCACCAGTGATGCTCTCGGGGGGGTTAGCTCTGGGGCCAACGTCCTGACTTTC. Encoded protein: CATSDALGGVSSGANVLTF. The chain carries TRBV24-1 and TRBJ2-6, with 8 nucleotides matching TRBD2. CDR3 length: 19 amino acids. Per germline, CDR1 KGHDR and CDR2 SFDVKD. With V trimmed by 3 bases and J by 0 bases, 9 bases remained unmatched.